Below are 15 T cell receptor beta chains sequenced from a single sample in a study of Ad26.COV2.S vaccination and SARS-CoV-2 variants. Repertoires were generated with immunoSEQ multiplex PCR, while TCRdb's copy carries only in-frame clones and drops some. The sample includes 97,000 or so clones, around 80% seen only once; the top ten take 15% to 20%. The sequencing here drew on peripheral blood, taken after recovery from COVID-19. These receptors came from a human donor who had recovered from COVID-19.

J is TRBJ1-6 and V is TRBV5-4; D may be TRBD1 (6 bases). Germline V gene data show CDR1 as SGHNT and CDR2 as YYREEE (reference sequence). V lost 4 bases and J lost 5, with 10 bases in between. This CDR3 has 14 amino acids. The CDR3 region is CASSLQGNNSPLHF. The CDR3 nucleotides read TGTGCCAGCAGCCTTCAGGGGAATAATTCACCCCTCCACTTT.

The chain's CDR3 is CASSYVSGTQPQHF. In nucleotides, the CDR3 is TGTGCCAGCAGTTACGTATCAGGGACACAGCCCCAGCATTTT. The chain combines TRBV6-2 or TRBV6-3 with TRBJ1-5, with D maybe TRBD1 (6 bases). Trimming left V 2 bases short and J 7 bases short, with 12 bases between. The CDR3 covers 14 residues. Germline values: CDR1 MNHEY, CDR2 SVGEGT.

This chain links TRBV6-1 with TRBJ2-7, with TRBD2 matching over 9 bases. J lost 4 bases, V lost 2 bases, and 6 bases had no gene match. The CDR3 consists of 15 residues. The germline CDR1 and CDR2 sequences are MNHNS and SASEGT. The CDR3 DNA reads TGTGCCAGCAGTGAATTGCGGGGGGGCCGGTACGAGCAGTACTTC. Residues: CASSELRGGRYEQYF.

This clone was found once. V is TRBV28 and J is TRBJ2-6; D possibly matches TRBD1 or TRBD2 (5 bases each). This CDR3 contains 15 residues. CDR1 and CDR2 (germline): MDHEN, SYDVKM. V was trimmed by 3 bases and J by 4 bases, leaving 10 bases between them. CDR3 nucleotides: TGTGCCAGCAGTTTTGGGGGAGCCGGGGCCAACGTCCTGACTTTC. It encodes CASSFGGAGANVLTF.

The rearrangement joins TRBV10-3 to TRBJ2-2; tentatively, D is TRBD1 (6 bases). The CDR3 sequence is 13 residues long. Germline CDR1 and CDR2: ENHRY and SYGVKD. V was pared by 9 bases and J by 5 bases, with 13 bases between. The CDR3, as DNA: TGTGCCATACGGACAGTCCTTACCGGGGAGCTGTTTTTT. Protein: CAIRTVLTGELFF.

This clone has just a few counts. The V and J genes are TRBV2 and TRBJ2-5; maybe TRBD2 (5 bases). V gave up 4 bases and J gave up 4 bases, with 7 bases separating them. This CDR3 has 12 residues. Germline CDR1 reads SNHLY; CDR2 reads FYNNEI. The DNA of the CDR3 is TGTGCCAGCAGTGTAGCGTCAGAGACCCAGTACTTC. Its translation is CASSVASETQYF. The whole variable domain, remainder taken from reference TRBV2 and TRBJ2-5, is EPEVTQTPSHQVTQMGQEVILRCVPISNHLYFYWYRQILGQKVEFLVSFYNNEISEKSEIFDDQFSVERPDGSNFTLKIRSTKLEDSAMYFCASSVASETQYFGPGTRLLVL.

The J gene is TRBJ2-3, the V gene TRBV5-4, with 10 bases lining up with TRBD2. The germline V gene encodes CDR1 SGHNT and CDR2 YYREEE (reference sequence). The CDR3 is 16 amino acids. J was trimmed by 4 bases and V by 4 bases; bases with no gene match: 9. The CDR3 here is CASSPEAGGPADTQYF. The CDR3 bases are TGTGCCAGCAGCCCGGAAGCGGGGGGGCCCGCAGATACGCAGTATTTT.

This clone came up a few times. The rearrangement links TRBV4-2 to TRBJ2-5; TRBD2 matches at 10 bases. The J segment lost 1 base and the V segment lost 4 bases, leaving 9 bases of the junction unmatched. This CDR3 comprises 17 residues. CDR1 is LGHNA and CDR2 is YNFKEQ in the germline V gene. This CDR3 is CASSRSGGEPAQETQYF. CDR3 DNA sequence: TGTGCCAGCAGCCGGAGCGGGGGGGAACCAGCCCAAGAGACCCAGTACTTC.

The chain has TRBV29-1 and TRBJ2-3, with D hard to call. The V gene lost 4 bases and the J gene lost 1 base, with 12 bases spanning the gap. CDR1 and CDR2 from the germline V gene are SQVTM and ANQGSEA. This CDR3 is built from 14 residues. The CDR3 DNA reads TGCAGCGTTGTTTCCCCGGTCGGCACAGATACGCAGTATTTT. It yields the protein CSVVSPVGTDTQYF.

The J gene is TRBJ1-2, the V gene TRBV2; D is undetermined. V was shortened by 0 bases and J by 3 bases, with 5 bases between the two germline ends. Germline lookup yields CDR1 SNHLY and CDR2 FYNNEI. The CDR3 is made up of 13 amino acids. CDR3 amino acids: CASSEAMYYGYTF. The CDR3 nucleotides read TGTGCCAGCAGTGAAGCCATGTACTATGGCTACACCTTC.

The chain couples TRBV19 to TRBJ1-5, with 9 bases matching TRBD1. The germline V gene has CDR1 LNHDA and CDR2 SQIVND (reference sequence). V lost 9 bases, J lost 2 bases, and 8 bases stayed unmatched. This CDR3 contains 15 residues. In DNA, the CDR3 is TGTGCCAGCCTAGGCAGGACAGGGGGCAATCAGCCCCAGCATTTT. This codes for CASLGRTGGNQPQHF.

This clone has more than one count but fewer than ten. The chain recombines TRBV19 with TRBJ1-1, with D possibly TRBD1 on 5 matching bases. Per germline, CDR1 LNHDA and CDR2 SQIVND (reference sequence). The CDR3 spans 14 residues. V was pared by 2 bases and J by 3 bases, with 10 bases between. The CDR3: CASSISQGDTEAFF. CDR3 coding DNA: TGTGCCAGTAGTATAAGTCAGGGAGACACTGAAGCTTTCTTT.

V gene TRBV3-1 (or the pseudogene TRBV3-2) combines with J gene TRBJ1-1; possibly TRBD1 for D (5 bases). The CDR3 consists of 15 residues. Trimming removed 4 bases at V and 2 bases at J, with 14 bases between. Germline CDR1 reads LGHDT; CDR2 reads YNNKEL (reference sequence). The CDR3 sequence: CASSPTQTANTEAFF. For the CDR3, the DNA is TGTGCCAGCAGCCCAACCCAGACAGCCAACACTGAAGCTTTCTTT.

The V and J genes are TRBV6-5 and TRBJ1-6, with D tentatively TRBD1 (5 bases). Trimming took off 7 bases at V and 5 bases at J, with 15 bases between the two ends. Germline-derived CDR1 and CDR2 are MNHEY and SVGAGI. The CDR3 runs to 15 residues. CDR3 in amino acids: CASTVGQGDNSPLHF. The CDR3 DNA reads TGTGCCAGCACTGTGGGTCAGGGCGATAATTCACCCCTCCACTTT.

This clone was detected once. The chain combines TRBV29-1 with TRBJ1-4, with TRBD1 matching 9 bases. Germline trimming cut 6 bases from V and 3 bases from J; bases unmatched to any gene: 5. CDR1 SQVTM and CDR2 ANQGSEA come from the germline V gene. The length of the CDR3 is 14 residues. The chain's CDR3 is CSVRDRESNEKLFF. The CDR3 bases are TGCAGCGTCCGGGACAGGGAATCTAATGAAAAACTGTTTTTT. Variable domain in full (rest from reference TRBV29-1 and TRBJ1-4): SAVISQKPSRDICQRGTSLTIQCQVDSQVTMMFWYRQQPGQSLTLIATANQGSEATYESGFVIDKFPISRPNLTFSTLTVSNMSPEDSSIYLCSVRDRESNEKLFFGSGTQLSVL.